This T cell receptor (beta chain) was identified in a study of CD4 and CD8 cells across lung adenocarcinoma regions. TCRdb independently ran MiXCR on the PCR reads; one entry per CDR3 protein. This sample yields about 23,000 distinct CDR3 sequences, of which 40% to 65% are seen a single time; about 20% belongs to the top ten. V was pared by 6 bases and J by 10 bases, with 15 bases of the junction left unmatched. Germline values: CDR1 SSHAT, CDR2 FNYEAQ (reference sequence). This CDR3 comprises 15 residues. Donors had localized lung adenocarcinoma, a non-small cell lung cancer. The sequenced sample was CD4+ T cells from the center of a lung tumor. The source of this sequence is a male donor with lung adenocarcinoma. The CD4 and CD8 labels of this study may be unreliable. The chain combines TRBV7-7 with TRBJ2-4, with 7 bases lining up with TRBD2. In DNA, the CDR3 is TGTGCCAGCAGGCCTGGGGGGGGGGAAGGAAGGATTCAGTACTTC. Amino acids: CASRPGGGEGRIQYF.